This T cell receptor (beta chain) was sequenced for a study of blood T cell repertoires in COVID-19. The CDR3 has 14 residues. Germline CDR1 is LNHDA and CDR2 is SQIVND (reference sequence). V lost 4 bases and J lost 5, with 14 bases in between. Clones were sequenced by immunoSEQ multiplex PCR, and TCRdb holds only the in-frame ones, with some missing. The table has around 200,000 clones, just under 90% seen once. The sequencing input was PBMCs or T cells enriched from blood (not recorded which). The receptor was isolated from a man aged 30 to 39 who had recovered from COVID-19. The rearrangement joins TRBV19 to TRBJ1-2; D is perhaps TRBD1 (6 bases). Here the CDR3 DNA reads TGTGCCAGTAGTACGACAGGAGCCCAATATGGCTACACCTTC. It encodes CASSTTGAQYGYTF.